The entry that follows covers one T cell receptor (beta chain) sequence. Its antigen is not known. The data belong to a study of cytomegalovirus exposure and HLA in healthy donors. Study overall: HLA-typed donors were the source of about 85 million unique TCRs, which an early data release held. Study conclusions and caveats: Immune exposure information available was restricted to CMV serostatus.

V was pared by 10 bases and J by 0 bases, with 12 bases between. The CDR3 has 13 residues. Germline V gene lookup returns CDR1 MNHNS and CDR2 SASEGT. The PCR made use of 60 Vbeta and 13 Jbeta primers. Assay used: immunoSEQ multiplex PCR; TCRdb lists only in-frame clones, some missing. The sample has approximately 160,000 clones, 75% seen once. Samples came from healthy bone marrow donors. Material for sequencing was PBMCs. The receptor comes from a woman in her fifties or sixties in good health and CMV-seropositive. The chain carries TRBV6-1 and TRBJ1-1; tentatively, D is TRBD1 (6 bases). The CDR3 nucleotides are TGTGCCACCACAGGGTCGCTGAACACTGAAGCTTTCTTT. The encoded protein is CATTGSLNTEAFF.